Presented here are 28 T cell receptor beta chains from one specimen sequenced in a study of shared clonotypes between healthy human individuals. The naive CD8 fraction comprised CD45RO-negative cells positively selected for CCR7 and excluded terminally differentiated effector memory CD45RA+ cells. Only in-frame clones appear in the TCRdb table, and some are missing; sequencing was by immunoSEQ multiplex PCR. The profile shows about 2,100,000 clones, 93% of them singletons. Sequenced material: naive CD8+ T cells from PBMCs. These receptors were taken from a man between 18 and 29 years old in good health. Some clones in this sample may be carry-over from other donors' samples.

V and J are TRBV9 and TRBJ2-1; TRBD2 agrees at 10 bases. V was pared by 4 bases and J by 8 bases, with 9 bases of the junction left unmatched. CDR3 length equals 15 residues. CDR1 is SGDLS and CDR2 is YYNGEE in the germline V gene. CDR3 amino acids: CASSTGTSVSDEQFF. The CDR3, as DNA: TGTGCCAGCAGCACCGGGACTAGCGTTAGTGATGAGCAGTTCTTC.

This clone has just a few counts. Written as DNA, the CDR3 is TGTGCTAGTGCCTCACTCGTGACCGACAGGAACAATGAGCAGTTCTTC. This translates into CASASLVTDRNNEQFF. This rearrangement joins TRBV12-5 to TRBJ2-1, with D maybe TRBD1 (6 bases). V lost 7 bases, J lost 5 bases, and 21 bases lay in between. Germline CDR1 and CDR2: LGHNT and FRNRAP. The CDR3 is 16 amino acids.

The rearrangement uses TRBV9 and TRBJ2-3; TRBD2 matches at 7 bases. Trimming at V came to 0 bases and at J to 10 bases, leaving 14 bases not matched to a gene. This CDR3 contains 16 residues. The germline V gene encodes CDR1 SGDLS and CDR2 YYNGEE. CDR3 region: CASSVEAGAAPGAQYF. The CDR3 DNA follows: TGTGCCAGCAGCGTAGAGGCGGGAGCGGCCCCCGGGGCGCAGTATTTT.

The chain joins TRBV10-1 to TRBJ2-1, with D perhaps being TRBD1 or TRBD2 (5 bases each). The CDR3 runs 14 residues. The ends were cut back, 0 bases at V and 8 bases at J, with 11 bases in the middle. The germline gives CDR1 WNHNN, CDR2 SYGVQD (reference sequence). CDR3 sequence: CASSESGTGHEQFF. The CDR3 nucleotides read TGCGCCAGCAGTGAGTCAGGGACCGGGCATGAGCAGTTCTTC.

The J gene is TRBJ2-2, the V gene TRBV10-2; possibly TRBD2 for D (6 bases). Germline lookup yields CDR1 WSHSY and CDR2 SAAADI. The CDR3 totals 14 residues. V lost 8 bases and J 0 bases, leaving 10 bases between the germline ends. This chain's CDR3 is CASAGRPNTGELFF. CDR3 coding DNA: TGCGCCAGCGCGGGACGGCCGAACACCGGGGAGCTGTTTTTT.

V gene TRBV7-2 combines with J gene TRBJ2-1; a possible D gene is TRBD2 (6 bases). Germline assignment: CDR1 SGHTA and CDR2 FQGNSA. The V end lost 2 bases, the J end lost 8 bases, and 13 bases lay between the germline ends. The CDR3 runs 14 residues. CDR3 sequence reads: CASSLFSGVDEQFF. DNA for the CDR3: TGTGCCAGCAGCTTATTTTCGGGGGTTGATGAGCAGTTCTTC.

In nucleotides, the CDR3 is TGTGCCAGTGGGGCCCGGGACGGAACCTACGAGCAGTACTTC. Encoded protein: CASGARDGTYEQYF. The genes are TRBV19 and TRBJ2-7, with D perhaps TRBD1 or TRBD2 (5 bases each). CDR1 and CDR2 (germline): LNHDA, SQIVND (reference sequence). Trimming cost V 8 bases and J 2 bases, with 16 bases left between them. The CDR3 spans 14 residues.

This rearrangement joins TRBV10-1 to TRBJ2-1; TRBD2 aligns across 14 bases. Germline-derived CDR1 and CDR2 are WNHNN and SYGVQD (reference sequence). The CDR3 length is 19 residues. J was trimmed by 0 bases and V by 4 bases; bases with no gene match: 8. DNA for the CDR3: TGCGCCAGCAGTGGGGGCAGCGGACTAGCGGGAGGCTCCTACAATGAGCAGTTCTTC. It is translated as CASSGGSGLAGGSYNEQFF.

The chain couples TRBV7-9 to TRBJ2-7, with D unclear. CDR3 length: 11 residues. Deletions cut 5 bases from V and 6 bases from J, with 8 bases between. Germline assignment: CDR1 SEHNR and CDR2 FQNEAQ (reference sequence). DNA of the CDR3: TGTGCCAGCAGCGCCTTGCGCGAGCAGTACTTC. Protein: CASSALREQYF.

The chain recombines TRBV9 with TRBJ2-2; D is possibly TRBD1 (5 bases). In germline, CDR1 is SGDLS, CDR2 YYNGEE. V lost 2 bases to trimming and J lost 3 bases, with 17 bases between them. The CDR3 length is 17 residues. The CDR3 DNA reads TGTGCCAGCAGCGTTAGGGGTATTAGTTCGTACACCGGGGAGCTGTTTTTT. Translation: CASSVRGISSYTGELFF. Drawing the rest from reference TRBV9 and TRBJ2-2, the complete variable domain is DSGVTQTPKHLITATGQRVTLRCSPRSGDLSVYWYQQSLDQGLQFLIQYYNGEERAKGNILERFSAQQFPDLHSELNLSSLELGDSALYFCASSVRGISSYTGELFFGEGSRLTVL.

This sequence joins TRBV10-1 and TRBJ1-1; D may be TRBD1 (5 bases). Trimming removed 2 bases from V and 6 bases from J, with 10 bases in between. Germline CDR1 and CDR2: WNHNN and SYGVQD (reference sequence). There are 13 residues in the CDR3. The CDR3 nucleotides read TGCGCCAGCAGTGAGACAGTAGGGGCTGAAGCTTTCTTT. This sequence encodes CASSETVGAEAFF.

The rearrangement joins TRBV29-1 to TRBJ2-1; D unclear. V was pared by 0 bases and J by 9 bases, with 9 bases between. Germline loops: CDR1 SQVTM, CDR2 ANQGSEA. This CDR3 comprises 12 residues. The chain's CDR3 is CSVEDLQTEQFF. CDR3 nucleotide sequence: TGCAGCGTTGAAGATCTGCAAACTGAGCAGTTCTTC.

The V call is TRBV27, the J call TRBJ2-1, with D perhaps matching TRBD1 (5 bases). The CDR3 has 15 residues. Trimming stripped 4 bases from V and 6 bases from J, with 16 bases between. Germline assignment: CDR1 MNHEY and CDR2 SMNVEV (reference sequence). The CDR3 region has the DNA TGTGCCAGCAGTTATGGGCAGGGCTTCTTCAATGAGCAGTTCTTC. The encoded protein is CASSYGQGFFNEQFF.

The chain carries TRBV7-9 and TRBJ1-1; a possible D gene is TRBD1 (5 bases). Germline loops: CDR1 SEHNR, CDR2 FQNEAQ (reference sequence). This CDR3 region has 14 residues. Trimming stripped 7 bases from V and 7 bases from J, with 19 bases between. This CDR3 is CASTTAGVRSEAFF. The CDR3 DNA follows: TGTGCCAGCACCACAGCGGGGGTCAGAAGTGAAGCTTTCTTT.

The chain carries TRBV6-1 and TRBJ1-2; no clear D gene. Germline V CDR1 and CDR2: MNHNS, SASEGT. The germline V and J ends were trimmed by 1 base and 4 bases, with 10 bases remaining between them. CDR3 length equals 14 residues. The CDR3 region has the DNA TGTGCCAGCAGTGAAGATGGGGTTGCCTATGGCTACACCTTC. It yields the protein CASSEDGVAYGYTF.

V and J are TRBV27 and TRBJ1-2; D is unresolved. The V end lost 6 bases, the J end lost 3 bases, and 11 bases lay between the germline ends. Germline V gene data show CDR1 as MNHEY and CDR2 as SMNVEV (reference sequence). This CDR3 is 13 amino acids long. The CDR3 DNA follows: TGTGCCAGCAGACCTGACGGCTACTATGGCTACACCTTC. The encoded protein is CASRPDGYYGYTF.

CDR3 residues: CASSLKGRRKNTEAFF. Here the CDR3 DNA reads TGTGCCAGCAGCTTGAAAGGTCGGAGAAAAAACACTGAAGCTTTCTTT. The V call is TRBV5-8, the J call TRBJ1-1; D is undetermined. The CDR3 length is 16 residues. Per the germline V gene, CDR1 is SGHTS and CDR2 is YDEGEE. V dropped 1 base and J dropped 2 bases, with 15 bases sitting between them. The full variable domain, its missing parts supplied by reference TRBV5-8 and TRBJ1-1, is EAGVTQSPTHLIKTRGQQATLRCSPISGHTSVYWYQQALGLGLQFLLWYDEGEERNRGNFPPRFSGRQFPNYSSELNVNALELEDSALYLCASSLKGRRKNTEAFFGQGTRLTVV.

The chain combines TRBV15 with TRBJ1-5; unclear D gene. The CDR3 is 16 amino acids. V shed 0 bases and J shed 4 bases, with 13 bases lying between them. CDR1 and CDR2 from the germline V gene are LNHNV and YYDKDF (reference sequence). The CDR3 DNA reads TGTGCCACCAGCAGAGATAGAGGTACGGGGAATCAGCCCCAGCATTTT. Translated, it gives CATSRDRGTGNQPQHF.

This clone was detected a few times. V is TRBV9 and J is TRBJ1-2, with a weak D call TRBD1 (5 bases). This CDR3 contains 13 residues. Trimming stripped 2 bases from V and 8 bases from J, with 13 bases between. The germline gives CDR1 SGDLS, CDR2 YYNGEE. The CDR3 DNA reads TGTGCCAGCAGCGTTGGGGGAGTAGAAGGCTACACCTTC. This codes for CASSVGGVEGYTF.

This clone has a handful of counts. As DNA, the CDR3 is TGTGCCAGTAGTATAGATCCCAGGGATACTGAAGCTTTCTTT. Translation: CASSIDPRDTEAFF. The chain employs TRBV19 and TRBJ1-1; TRBD1 is a possible D gene (5 bases). From germline, CDR1 is LNHDA and CDR2 SQIVND (reference sequence). This CDR3 has 14 residues. Trimming cost V 0 bases and J 5 bases, with 10 bases left between them.

DNA of the CDR3: TGTGCCAGCAGCCGCCTCGGGTGGGCGGAAAGGGAAAAACTGTTTTTT. Translated, it gives CASSRLGWAEREKLFF. This rearrangement joins TRBV27 to TRBJ1-4; D not resolved. The CDR3 totals 16 residues. V gave up 6 bases and J gave up 8 bases, with 22 bases separating them. Germline V gene lookup returns CDR1 MNHEY and CDR2 SMNVEV (reference sequence).

CDR3 loop: CASSATSGGPRREQYF. DNA for the CDR3: TGTGCCAGCAGCGCCACTAGCGGGGGGCCCCGGCGCGAGCAGTACTTC. The chain combines TRBV11-1 with TRBJ2-5, with 12 bases aligning to TRBD2. The J call is uncertain, as TRBJ2-7 better fits the DNA end. The CDR3 totals 16 residues. Germline V lookup: CDR1 SGHAT, CDR2 FQDESV (reference sequence).

The CDR3 region is CASSLNPLYEQFF. The CDR3 DNA follows: TGTGCCAGCAGTTTAAACCCCCTCTATGAGCAGTTCTTC. V gene TRBV28 combines with J gene TRBJ2-1; the D is unclear. Germline V gene lookup returns CDR1 MDHEN and CDR2 SYDVKM. This CDR3 has 13 residues. Trimming cost V 2 bases and J 8 bases, with 10 bases left between them.

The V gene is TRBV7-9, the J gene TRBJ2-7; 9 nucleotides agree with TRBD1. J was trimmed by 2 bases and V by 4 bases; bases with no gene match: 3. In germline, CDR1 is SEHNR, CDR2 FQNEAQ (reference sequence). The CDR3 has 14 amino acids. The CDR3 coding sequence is TGTGCCAGCAGCTCGGACAGGGGTGCCTACGAGCAGTACTTC. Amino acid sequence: CASSSDRGAYEQYF.

The CDR3 DNA reads TGTGCCAGCAGCTCGCCGGGGGAGACCCAGTACTTC. It specifies CASSSPGETQYF. The J gene is TRBJ2-5, the V gene TRBV7-8; D perhaps matches TRBD2 (5 bases). V lost 4 bases, J lost 5 bases, and 8 bases lay in between. The V gene's germline CDR1 is SGHVS and CDR2 FQNEAQ. The CDR3 runs 12 residues.

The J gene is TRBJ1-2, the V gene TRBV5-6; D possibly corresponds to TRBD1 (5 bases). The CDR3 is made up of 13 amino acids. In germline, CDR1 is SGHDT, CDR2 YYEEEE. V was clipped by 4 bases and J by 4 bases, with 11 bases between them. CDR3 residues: CASSGSGGYGYTF. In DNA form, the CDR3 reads TGTGCCAGCAGCGGGTCCGGGGGCTATGGCTACACCTTC.

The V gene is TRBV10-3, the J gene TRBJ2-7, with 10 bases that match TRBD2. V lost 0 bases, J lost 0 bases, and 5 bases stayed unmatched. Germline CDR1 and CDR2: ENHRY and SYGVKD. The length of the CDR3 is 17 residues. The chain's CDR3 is CAISESRLAGPSYEQYF. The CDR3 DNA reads TGTGCCATCAGTGAGTCAAGACTAGCGGGCCCCTCCTACGAGCAGTACTTC.

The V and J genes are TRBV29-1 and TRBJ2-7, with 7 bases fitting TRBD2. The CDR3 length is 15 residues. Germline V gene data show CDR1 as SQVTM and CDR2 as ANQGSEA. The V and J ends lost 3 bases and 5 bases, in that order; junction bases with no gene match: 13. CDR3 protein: CSVDGGLRSPHEQYF. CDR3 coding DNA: TGCAGCGTTGACGGGGGGTTAAGATCACCCCACGAGCAGTACTTC.